This is a list of T cell receptor beta chains from one sample in a study of blood T cell repertoires in COVID-19. Data came from immunoSEQ multiplex PCR; TCRdb stores just in-frame clones and leaves some out. The table records around 54,000 clones, about 78% of them present only once. The sequenced material came from PBMCs or T cells enriched from blood (not recorded which). The receptor source for this set is a woman between 50 and 59 years old with acute COVID-19. The CDR3 runs from the conserved cysteine through the conserved F or W. D genes are given only for firm matches. The size of a clone is reported for some rows only, either as once, few or many, or as a class for expanded clones.

d_call: TRBD1; clone_size: .; v_call: TRBV5-5; j_call: TRBJ2-7; cdr3_aa: CASSSRTGAYEQYF; cdr3_nt: TGTGCCAGCAGCTCCCGGACAGGAGCCTACGAGCAGTACTTC
d_call: TRBD1; clone_size: .; v_call: TRBV28; j_call: TRBJ1-1; cdr3_aa: CASIRGMQAFF; cdr3_nt: TGTGCCAGCATCAGGGGGATGCAAGCTTTCTTT
d_call: TRBD1; clone_size: .; v_call: TRBV10-1; j_call: TRBJ1-1; cdr3_aa: CASSSDRGDTEAFF; cdr3_nt: TGCGCCAGCAGCTCAGACAGGGGAGACACTGAAGCTTTCTTT
d_call: .; clone_size: few; v_call: TRBV9; j_call: TRBJ1-2; cdr3_aa: CASSGAGLRSHGYTF; cdr3_nt: TGTGCCAGCAGCGGAGCAGGGTTAAGGTCACATGGCTACACCTTC
d_call: TRBD1; clone_size: .; v_call: TRBV28; j_call: TRBJ1-6; cdr3_aa: CASSFLDREDSPLHF; cdr3_nt: TGTGCCAGCAGTTTTTTAGACAGGGAGGATTCACCCCTCCACTTT
d_call: TRBD2; clone_size: .; v_call: TRBV30; j_call: TRBJ2-7; cdr3_aa: CAWSVAGGYEQYF; cdr3_nt: TGTGCCTGGAGTGTAGCGGGGGGCTACGAGCAGTACTTC
d_call: .; clone_size: few; v_call: TRBV11-3; j_call: TRBJ2-1; cdr3_aa: CASSLPWGGSPYNEQFF; cdr3_nt: TGTGCCAGCAGCTTACCATGGGGGGGCAGTCCCTACAATGAGCAGTTCTTC
d_call: TRBD1; clone_size: few; v_call: TRBV2; j_call: TRBJ2-5; cdr3_aa: CASRLGQGRETQYF; cdr3_nt: TGTGCCAGCAGACTGGGACAGGGTCGAGAGACCCAGTACTTC
d_call: TRBD2; clone_size: .; v_call: TRBV9; j_call: TRBJ2-3; cdr3_aa: CASSVESGGAGTDTQYF; cdr3_nt: TGTGCCAGCAGCGTAGAAAGCGGGGGGGCTGGCACAGATACGCAGTATTTT
d_call: .; clone_size: .; v_call: TRBV7-6; j_call: TRBJ1-4; cdr3_aa: CATGGLGEKLFF; cdr3_nt: TGTGCCACCGGGGGGCTAGGCGAAAAACTGTTTTTT
d_call: .; clone_size: few; v_call: TRBV30; j_call: TRBJ2-4; cdr3_aa: CAWSASLHKNIQYF; cdr3_nt: TGTGCCTGGAGCGCGTCACTCCACAAAAACATTCAGTACTTC
d_call: .; clone_size: .; v_call: TRBV10-1; j_call: TRBJ2-4; cdr3_aa: CASSPPPLKNIQYF; cdr3_nt: TGCGCCAGCAGTCCCCCCCCTTTAAAAAACATTCAGTACTTC
d_call: .; clone_size: .; v_call: TRBV10-3; j_call: TRBJ1-4; cdr3_aa: CAISEGFGTTDEKLFF; cdr3_nt: TGTGCCATCAGTGAGGGGTTTGGGACTACAGATGAAAAACTGTTTTTT
d_call: .; clone_size: .; v_call: TRBV6-5; j_call: TRBJ2-2; cdr3_aa: CASSYREPRRELFF; cdr3_nt: TGTGCCAGCAGCTACCGGGAGCCAAGGCGGGAGCTGTTTTTT
d_call: .; clone_size: few; v_call: TRBV18; j_call: TRBJ1-5; cdr3_aa: CASSSIQGNQPQHF; cdr3_nt: TGTGCCAGCTCATCGATACAGGGAAATCAGCCCCAGCATTTT
d_call: .; clone_size: .; v_call: TRBV6-6; j_call: TRBJ1-4; cdr3_aa: CASSYLAALEKLFF; cdr3_nt: TGTGCCAGCAGTTACTTAGCCGCTTTGGAAAAACTGTTTTTT
d_call: .; clone_size: .; v_call: TRBV11-1; j_call: TRBJ1-6; cdr3_aa: CASSSNSPLHF; cdr3_nt: TGTGCCAGCAGCTCGAATTCACCCCTCCACTTT
d_call: .; clone_size: .; v_call: TRBV5-1; j_call: TRBJ2-3; cdr3_aa: CASSFTGTLSTDTQYF; cdr3_nt: TGCGCCAGCAGCTTTACAGGGACCCTTAGCACAGATACGCAGTATTTT
d_call: .; clone_size: .; v_call: TRBV12-3/TRBV12-4; j_call: TRBJ1-5; cdr3_aa: CASAGNNQPQHF; cdr3_nt: TGTGCCAGCGCAGGGAACAATCAGCCCCAGCATTTT
d_call: .; clone_size: few; v_call: TRBV7-9; j_call: TRBJ1-1; cdr3_aa: CASSFSGIEAFF; cdr3_nt: TGTGCCAGCAGCTTTTCGGGAATTGAAGCTTTCTTT
d_call: .; clone_size: once; v_call: TRBV6-5; j_call: TRBJ2-7; cdr3_aa: CASRIQESSYEQYF; cdr3_nt: TGTGCCAGCAGGATACAGGAAAGCTCCTACGAGCAGTACTTC
d_call: .; clone_size: few; v_call: TRBV5-5; j_call: TRBJ1-3; cdr3_aa: CASSAAGSGNTIYF; cdr3_nt: TGTGCCAGCAGCGCCGCGGGTTCTGGAAACACCATATATTTT
d_call: .; clone_size: .; v_call: TRBV7-2; j_call: TRBJ1-1; cdr3_aa: CASSSSWTEAFF; cdr3_nt: TGTGCCAGCAGCTCCAGTTGGACTGAAGCTTTCTTT
d_call: TRBD2; clone_size: .; v_call: TRBV2; j_call: TRBJ2-1; cdr3_aa: CASSPGLVENEQFF; cdr3_nt: TGTGCCAGCAGTCCGGGACTAGTAGAGAATGAGCAGTTCTTC
d_call: TRBD1; clone_size: .; v_call: TRBV5-1; j_call: TRBJ1-2; cdr3_aa: CASSQTGGYGYTF; cdr3_nt: TGCGCCAGCAGTCAAACAGGGGGCTATGGCTACACCTTC
d_call: .; clone_size: .; v_call: TRBV20-1; j_call: TRBJ2-7; cdr3_aa: CSAPGTNEQYF; cdr3_nt: TGCAGTGCTCCTGGGACAAACGAGCAGTACTTC
d_call: .; clone_size: .; v_call: TRBV18; j_call: TRBJ2-3; cdr3_aa: CASSLDSDLRTDTQYF; cdr3_nt: TGTGCCAGCTCGCTGGACTCCGACTTACGCACAGATACGCAGTATTTT
d_call: TRBD1; clone_size: .; v_call: TRBV30; j_call: TRBJ2-7; cdr3_aa: CACQYLGTGVYEQYF; cdr3_nt: TGTGCCTGCCAATACCTCGGGACAGGGGTCTACGAGCAGTACTTC
d_call: .; clone_size: few; v_call: TRBV29-1; j_call: TRBJ2-5; cdr3_aa: CSVEVVRQETQYF; cdr3_nt: TGCAGCGTTGAAGTAGTCAGGCAAGAGACCCAGTACTTC
d_call: TRBD2; clone_size: .; v_call: TRBV28; j_call: TRBJ2-3; cdr3_aa: CASTLSGTKEQYF; cdr3_nt: TGTGCCAGCACCCTCTCCGGGACTAAGGAGCAGTATTTT
d_call: TRBD2; clone_size: .; v_call: TRBV5-4; j_call: TRBJ2-2; cdr3_aa: CASSSSGGYTGELFF; cdr3_nt: TGTGCCAGCAGCTCTAGCGGGGGTTACACCGGGGAGCTGTTTTTT
d_call: .; clone_size: .; v_call: TRBV28; j_call: TRBJ1-1; cdr3_aa: CASSSLAAGGTEAFF; cdr3_nt: TGTGCCAGCAGTTCCTTGGCGGCCGGGGGGACTGAAGCTTTCTTT
d_call: TRBD1; clone_size: .; v_call: TRBV7-9; j_call: TRBJ1-4; cdr3_aa: CASSTMPRDSEKLFF; cdr3_nt: TGTGCCAGCAGCACCATGCCCCGGGACAGTGAAAAACTGTTTTTT
d_call: .; clone_size: once; v_call: TRBV6-5; j_call: TRBJ1-5; cdr3_aa: CASSTGQSRQPQHF; cdr3_nt: TGTGCCAGCAGTACGGGACAAAGTAGGCAGCCCCAGCATTTT
d_call: .; clone_size: .; v_call: TRBV19; j_call: TRBJ2-2; cdr3_aa: CASKPRRGSTGELFF; cdr3_nt: TGTGCCAGTAAACCTCGGCGGGGCTCCACCGGGGAGCTGTTTTTT
d_call: .; clone_size: .; v_call: TRBV5-1; j_call: TRBJ2-1; cdr3_aa: CASGWTGSYNEQFF; cdr3_nt: TGTGCCAGCGGTTGGACGGGGTCCTACAATGAGCAGTTCTTC
d_call: TRBD2; clone_size: .; v_call: TRBV2; j_call: TRBJ2-1; cdr3_aa: CASSGRRGGRNEQFF; cdr3_nt: TGTGCCAGCAGCGGTCGGCGGGGGGGCCGAAATGAGCAGTTCTTC
d_call: .; clone_size: .; v_call: TRBV3-1/TRBV3-2; j_call: TRBJ2-7; cdr3_aa: CASSQDVVRGYEQYF; cdr3_nt: TGTGCCAGCAGCCAAGACGTGGTCAGGGGCTACGAGCAGTACTTC
d_call: .; clone_size: .; v_call: TRBV5-1; j_call: TRBJ1-5; cdr3_aa: CASSLGSGDEPQHF; cdr3_nt: TGCGCCAGCAGCTTGGGATCGGGGGACGAACCCCAGCATTTT
d_call: .; clone_size: .; v_call: TRBV21-1; j_call: TRBJ2-7; cdr3_aa: CASSSPDRGTYEQYF; cdr3_nt: TGTGCCAGCAGCAGCCCGGACAGGGGCACCTACGAGCAGTACTTC
d_call: .; clone_size: .; v_call: TRBV11-1; j_call: TRBJ2-7; cdr3_aa: CASSLARNEQYF; cdr3_nt: TGTGCCAGCAGCTTAGCGAGGAACGAGCAGTACTTC
d_call: .; clone_size: .; v_call: TRBV28; j_call: TRBJ1-2; cdr3_aa: CASSLEGPGYTF; cdr3_nt: TGTGCCAGCAGTTTAGAGGGTCCTGGCTACACCTTC
d_call: .; clone_size: .; v_call: TRBV6-1; j_call: TRBJ1-2; cdr3_aa: CASSDPGREYGYTF; cdr3_nt: TGTGCCAGCAGTGACCCAGGTCGGGAGTATGGCTACACCTTC
d_call: .; clone_size: .; v_call: TRBV29-1; j_call: TRBJ1-1; cdr3_aa: CSVRVGGEAGAFF; cdr3_nt: TGCAGCGTTAGGGTGGGCGGCGAGGCGGGAGCTTTCTTT
d_call: TRBD2; clone_size: .; v_call: TRBV5-1; j_call: TRBJ2-3; cdr3_aa: CASMLAGTDTQYF; cdr3_nt: TGCGCCAGCATGCTAGCGGGCACAGATACGCAGTATTTT
d_call: .; clone_size: .; v_call: TRBV27; j_call: TRBJ2-6; cdr3_aa: CASSWQGSGANVLTF; cdr3_nt: TGTGCCAGCAGTTGGCAGGGATCCGGGGCCAACGTCCTGACTTTC
d_call: .; clone_size: .; v_call: TRBV12-5; j_call: TRBJ1-2; cdr3_aa: CASGLVGQDYGYTF; cdr3_nt: TGTGCTAGTGGTTTGGTTGGGCAGGATTATGGCTACACCTTC
d_call: TRBD2; clone_size: .; v_call: TRBV5-8; j_call: TRBJ2-7; cdr3_aa: CASSTVIASGEYEQYF; cdr3_nt: TGTGCCAGCAGCACCGTAATTGCTAGCGGGGAGTATGAGCAGTACTTC
d_call: TRBD1; clone_size: .; v_call: TRBV30; j_call: TRBJ2-7; cdr3_aa: CASGQGGAYEQYF; cdr3_nt: TGTGCCTCCGGACAGGGGGGGGCCTACGAGCAGTACTTC
d_call: TRBD1; clone_size: .; v_call: TRBV5-3; j_call: TRBJ2-7; cdr3_aa: CARTTGPYEQYF; cdr3_nt: TGTGCCCGTACGACAGGGCCCTACGAGCAGTACTTC
d_call: TRBD2; clone_size: .; v_call: TRBV3-1/TRBV3-2; j_call: TRBJ2-5; cdr3_aa: CASSQARGGRETQYF; cdr3_nt: TGTGCCAGCAGCCAAGCGCGGGGGGGCCGGGAGACCCAGTACTTC
d_call: .; clone_size: .; v_call: TRBV25-1; j_call: TRBJ2-5; cdr3_aa: CASSEGKTSGQQETQYF; cdr3_nt: TGTGCCAGCAGTGAGGGGAAGACGAGCGGGCAACAAGAGACCCAGTACTTC
d_call: .; clone_size: .; v_call: TRBV6-6; j_call: TRBJ2-7; cdr3_aa: CASSYSAGLSEQYF; cdr3_nt: TGTGCCAGCAGTTACTCGGCAGGGTTGAGCGAGCAGTACTTC
d_call: TRBD2; clone_size: large; v_call: TRBV7-6; j_call: TRBJ2-2; cdr3_aa: CASSFQRGGTGELFF; cdr3_nt: TGTGCCAGCAGCTTTCAGCGGGGGGGCACCGGGGAGCTGTTTTTT